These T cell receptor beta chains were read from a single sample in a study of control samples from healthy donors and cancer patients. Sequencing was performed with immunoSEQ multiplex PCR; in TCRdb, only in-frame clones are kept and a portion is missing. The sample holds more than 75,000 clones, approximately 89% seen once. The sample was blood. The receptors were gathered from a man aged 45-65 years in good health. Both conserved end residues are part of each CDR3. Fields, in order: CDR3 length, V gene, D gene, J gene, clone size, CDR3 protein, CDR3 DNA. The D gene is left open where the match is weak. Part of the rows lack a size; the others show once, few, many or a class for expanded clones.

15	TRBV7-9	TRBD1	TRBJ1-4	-	CASSRTGGTNEKLFF	TGTGCCAGCAGCCGAACAGGGGGCACTAATGAAAAACTGTTTTTT
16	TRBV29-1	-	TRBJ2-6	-	CSVEDQGHPGANVLTF	TGCAGCGTTGAAGATCAGGGGCACCCTGGGGCCAACGTCCTGACTTTC
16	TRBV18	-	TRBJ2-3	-	CASSPEQGLGTDTQYF	TGTGCCAGCTCACCGGAACAGGGATTGGGCACAGATACGCAGTATTTT
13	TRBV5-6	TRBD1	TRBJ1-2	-	CASRPDRAAGYTF	TGTGCCAGCAGACCGGACAGGGCGGCCGGCTACACCTTC
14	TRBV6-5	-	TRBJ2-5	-	CASRPTTLQETQYF	TGTGCCAGCAGACCCACTACACTTCAAGAGACCCAGTACTTC
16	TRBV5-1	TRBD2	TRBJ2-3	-	CASSFSTAGGTDTQYF	TGCGCCAGCAGCTTTTCGACAGCGGGGGGGACAGATACGCAGTATTTT
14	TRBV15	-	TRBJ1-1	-	CATSRGDKVSEAFF	TGTGCCACCAGCAGAGGGGACAAAGTGTCTGAAGCTTTCTTT
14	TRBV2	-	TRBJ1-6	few	CASTLQGNDSPLHF	TGTGCCAGCACCCTACAGGGAAATGACTCACCCCTCCACTTT
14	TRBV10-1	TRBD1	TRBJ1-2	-	CASRGQTLSHGYTF	TGCGCCAGCAGGGGACAGACCCTCAGCCATGGCTACACCTTC
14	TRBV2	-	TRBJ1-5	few	CASSEARGHQPQHF	TGTGCCAGCAGTGAAGCGAGGGGTCATCAGCCCCAGCATTTT
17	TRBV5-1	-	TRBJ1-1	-	CASSINPRETMNTEAFF	TGCGCCAGCAGCATCAACCCCAGGGAGACAATGAACACTGAAGCTTTCTTT
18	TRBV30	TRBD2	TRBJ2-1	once	CAWAQLAGALSSYNEQFF	TGTGCCTGGGCTCAACTAGCGGGGGCTCTAAGCTCCTACAATGAGCAGTTCTTC
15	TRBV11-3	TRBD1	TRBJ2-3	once	CASSLVGQGTDTQYF	TGTGCCAGCAGCTTAGTCGGACAGGGGACAGATACGCAGTATTTT
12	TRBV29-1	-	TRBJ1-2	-	CSVEHQEGGYTF	TGCAGCGTTGAACACCAGGAGGGTGGCTACACCTTC
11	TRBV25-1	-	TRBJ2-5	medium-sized	CASTERETQYF	TGTGCCAGCACCGAAAGGGAGACCCAGTACTTC
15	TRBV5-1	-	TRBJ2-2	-	CASTPMAGLTGELFF	TGCGCCAGCACTCCCATGGCAGGCCTCACCGGGGAGCTGTTTTTT
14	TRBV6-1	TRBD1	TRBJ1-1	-	CASNDRGGSTEAFF	TGTGCCAGCAACGACAGGGGAGGAAGCACTGAAGCTTTCTTT
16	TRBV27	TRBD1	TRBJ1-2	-	CASSLLGTGVVYGYTF	TGTGCCAGCAGTCTTTTGGGGACAGGGGTTGTCTATGGCTACACCTTC
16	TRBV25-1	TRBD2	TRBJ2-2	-	CASSESSLADTGELFF	TGTGCCAGCAGTGAATCGAGCCTAGCGGACACCGGGGAGCTGTTTTTT
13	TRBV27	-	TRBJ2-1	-	CASSQSRGTEQFF	TGTGCCAGCAGCCAATCCAGGGGCACTGAGCAGTTCTTC
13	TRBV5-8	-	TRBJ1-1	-	CASSRGFFTEAFF	TGTGCCAGCAGCAGAGGGTTTTTCACTGAAGCTTTCTTT
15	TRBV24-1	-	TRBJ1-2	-	CATSDPTTGAYGYTF	TGTGCCACCAGTGATCCGACGACAGGAGCCTATGGCTACACCTTC
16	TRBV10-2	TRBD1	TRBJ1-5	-	CASSESTGIGNQPQHF	TGCGCCAGCAGTGAGTCGACAGGGATCGGCAATCAGCCCCAGCATTTT
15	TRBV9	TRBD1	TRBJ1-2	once	CASSVSGTAFYGYTF	TGTGCCAGCAGCGTATCTGGGACAGCCTTCTATGGCTACACCTTC
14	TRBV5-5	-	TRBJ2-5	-	CASSSAPYQETQYF	TGTGCCAGCAGCTCTGCGCCGTACCAAGAGACCCAGTACTTC
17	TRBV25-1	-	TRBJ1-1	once	CASSETPPRTGNTEAFF	TGTGCCAGCAGTGAAACCCCCCCGCGGACGGGGAACACTGAAGCTTTCTTT
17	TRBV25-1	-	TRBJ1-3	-	CASSEYPGRSIGNTIYF	TGTGCCAGCAGTGAATACCCGGGGCGGTCCATAGGAAACACCATATATTTT
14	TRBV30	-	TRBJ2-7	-	CAWSVRVGRDEQYF	TGTGCCTGGAGTGTACGGGTGGGTAGGGACGAGCAGTACTTC
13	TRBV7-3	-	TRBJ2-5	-	CASSPDSSRTQYF	TGTGCCAGCAGCCCCGACTCCTCCCGGACCCAGTACTTC
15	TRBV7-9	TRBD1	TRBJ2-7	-	CASSRPGQGSYEQYF	TGTGCCAGCAGCCGACCGGGACAGGGGTCCTACGAGCAGTACTTC
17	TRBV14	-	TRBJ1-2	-	CASSQVGTKPHRSGYTF	TGTGCCAGCAGCCAAGTAGGGACAAAACCCCACAGGAGTGGCTACACCTTC
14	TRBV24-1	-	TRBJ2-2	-	CATSTSGHTGELFF	TGTGCCACCAGTACATCCGGGCACACCGGGGAGCTGTTTTTT
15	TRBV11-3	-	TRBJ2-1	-	CASSLGGLGPNEQFF	TGTGCCAGCAGCTTAGGGGGACTGGGCCCCAATGAGCAGTTCTTC
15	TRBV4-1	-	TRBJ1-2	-	CASSQGRTVDYGYTF	TGCGCCAGCAGCCAAGGACGGACAGTCGACTATGGCTACACCTTC
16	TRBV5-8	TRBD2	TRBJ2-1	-	CASSLGLAGGHNEQFF	TGTGCCAGCAGCTTGGGCCTAGCGGGGGGTCACAATGAGCAGTTCTTC
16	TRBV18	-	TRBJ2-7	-	CASSPKLTQHSYEQYF	TGTGCCAGCTCACCTAAGTTGACACAACACTCCTACGAGCAGTACTTC
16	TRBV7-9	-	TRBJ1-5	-	CASSLGGVGLYQPQHF	TGTGCCAGCAGCTTAGGAGGGGTAGGGTTGTATCAGCCCCAGCATTTT
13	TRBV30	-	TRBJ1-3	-	CAWSLWGRNAIYF	TGTGCCTGGAGCCTATGGGGAAGAAACGCCATATATTTT
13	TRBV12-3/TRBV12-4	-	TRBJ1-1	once	CASSLGVNTEAFF	TGTGCCAGCAGTTTAGGGGTTAACACTGAAGCTTTCTTT
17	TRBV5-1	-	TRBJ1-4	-	CASSPTGTVTTNEKLFF	TGCGCCAGCAGCCCGACCGGGACCGTAACAACTAATGAAAAACTGTTTTTT
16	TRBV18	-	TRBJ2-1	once	CASSPTRQDARDEQFF	TGTGCCAGCTCACCTACTCGACAGGACGCGCGGGATGAGCAGTTCTTC
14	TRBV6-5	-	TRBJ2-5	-	CASNYGGREETQYF	TGTGCCAGCAATTACGGGGGGCGCGAGGAGACCCAGTACTTC
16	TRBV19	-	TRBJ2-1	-	CASSSRDGGSYNEQFF	TGTGCCAGTAGTAGCCGAGATGGGGGCTCCTACAATGAGCAGTTCTTC
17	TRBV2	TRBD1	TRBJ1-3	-	CASTRSGTVSSGNTIYF	TGTGCCAGCACAAGGTCGGGGACAGTAAGCTCTGGAAACACCATATATTTT
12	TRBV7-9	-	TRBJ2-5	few	CASTSVRETQYF	TGTGCCAGCACCTCCGTCCGGGAGACCCAGTACTTC
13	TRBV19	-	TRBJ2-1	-	CASSMGFTNEQFF	TGTGCCAGTAGTATGGGGTTCACAAATGAGCAGTTCTTC
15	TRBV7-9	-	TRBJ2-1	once	CASSWTRSSYNEQFF	TGTGCCAGCAGCTGGACGAGGAGCTCCTACAATGAGCAGTTCTTC
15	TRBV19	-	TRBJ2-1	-	CASSIRGAGSNEQFF	TGTGCCAGTAGTATAAGGGGGGCAGGGAGCAATGAGCAGTTCTTC
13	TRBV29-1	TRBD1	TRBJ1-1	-	CSATGSGNTEAFF	TGCAGCGCGACAGGGTCTGGGAACACTGAAGCTTTCTTT
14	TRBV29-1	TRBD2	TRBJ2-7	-	CSATSGGSFYEQYF	TGCAGCGCGACTAGCGGGGGTTCGTTCTACGAGCAGTACTTC
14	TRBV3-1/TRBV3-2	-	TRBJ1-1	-	CASSQDKKGPEAFF	TGTGCCAGCAGCCAAGATAAGAAGGGACCTGAAGCTTTCTTT
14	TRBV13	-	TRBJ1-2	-	CASSLGATVQGYTF	TGTGCCAGCAGCTTAGGCGCGACAGTCCAAGGCTACACCTTC
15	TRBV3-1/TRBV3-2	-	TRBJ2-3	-	CASSLQGLNTDTQYF	TGTGCCAGCAGCTTACAGGGCCTCAACACAGATACGCAGTATTTT